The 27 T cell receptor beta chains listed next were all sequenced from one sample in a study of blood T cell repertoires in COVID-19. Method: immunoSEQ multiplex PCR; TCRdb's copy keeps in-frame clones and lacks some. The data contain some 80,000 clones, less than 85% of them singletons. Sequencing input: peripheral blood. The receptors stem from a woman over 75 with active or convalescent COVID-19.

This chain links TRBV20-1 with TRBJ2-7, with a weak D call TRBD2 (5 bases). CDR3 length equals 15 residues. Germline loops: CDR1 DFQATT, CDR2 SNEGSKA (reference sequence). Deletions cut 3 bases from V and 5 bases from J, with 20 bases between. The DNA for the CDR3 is TGCAGTGCTAGTGTACGGGAATCTTTCTTGAACGAGCAGTACTTC. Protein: CSASVRESFLNEQYF.

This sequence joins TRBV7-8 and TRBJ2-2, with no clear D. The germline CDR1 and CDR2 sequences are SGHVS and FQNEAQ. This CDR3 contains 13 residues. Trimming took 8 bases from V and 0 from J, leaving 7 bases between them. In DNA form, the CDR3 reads TGTGCCAGCGGCCCTTCGAACACCGGGGAGCTGTTTTTT. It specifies CASGPSNTGELFF. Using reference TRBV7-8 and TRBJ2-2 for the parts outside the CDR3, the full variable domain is GAGVSQSPRYKVAKRGQDVALRCDPISGHVSLFWYQQALGQGPEFLTYFQNEAQLDKSGLPSDRFFAERPEGSVSTLKIQRTQQEDSAVYLCASGPSNTGELFFGEGSRLTVL.

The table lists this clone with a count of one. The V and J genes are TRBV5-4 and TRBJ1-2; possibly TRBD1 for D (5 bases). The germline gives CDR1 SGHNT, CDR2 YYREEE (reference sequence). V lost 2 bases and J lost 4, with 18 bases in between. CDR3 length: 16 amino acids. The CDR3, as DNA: TGTGCCAGCAGCTTCGTTCCTATTGGGGGGTCCTATGGCTACACCTTC. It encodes CASSFVPIGGSYGYTF.

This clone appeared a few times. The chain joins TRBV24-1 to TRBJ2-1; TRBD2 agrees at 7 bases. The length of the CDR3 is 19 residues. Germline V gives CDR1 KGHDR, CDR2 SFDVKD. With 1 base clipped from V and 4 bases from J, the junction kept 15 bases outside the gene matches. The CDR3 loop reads CATSDLGLRLAVSYNEQFF. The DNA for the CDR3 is TGTGCCACCAGTGATTTAGGGTTAAGACTAGCTGTCTCTTACAATGAGCAGTTCTTC.

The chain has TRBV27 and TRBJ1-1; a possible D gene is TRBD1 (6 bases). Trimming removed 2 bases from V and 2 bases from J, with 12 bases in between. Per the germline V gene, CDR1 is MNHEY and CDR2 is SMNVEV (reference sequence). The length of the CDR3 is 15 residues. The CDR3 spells CASSLGAGVNTEAFF. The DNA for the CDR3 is TGTGCCAGCAGTTTAGGGGCAGGGGTCAACACTGAAGCTTTCTTT.

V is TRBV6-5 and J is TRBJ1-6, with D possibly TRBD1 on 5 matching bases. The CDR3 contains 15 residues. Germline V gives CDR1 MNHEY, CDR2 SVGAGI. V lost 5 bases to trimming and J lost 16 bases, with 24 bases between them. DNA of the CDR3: TGTGCCAGCAGTAGGCAGACAGCTCCCCGTCGGAATCTCCACTTT. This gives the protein CASSRQTAPRRNLHF.

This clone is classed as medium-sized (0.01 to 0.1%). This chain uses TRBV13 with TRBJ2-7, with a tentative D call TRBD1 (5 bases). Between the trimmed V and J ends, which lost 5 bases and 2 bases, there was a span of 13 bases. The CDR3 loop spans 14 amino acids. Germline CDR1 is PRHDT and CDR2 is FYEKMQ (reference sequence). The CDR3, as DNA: TGTGCCAGCAGCACCAGGACACTTCCCTACGAGCAGTACTTC. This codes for CASSTRTLPYEQYF.

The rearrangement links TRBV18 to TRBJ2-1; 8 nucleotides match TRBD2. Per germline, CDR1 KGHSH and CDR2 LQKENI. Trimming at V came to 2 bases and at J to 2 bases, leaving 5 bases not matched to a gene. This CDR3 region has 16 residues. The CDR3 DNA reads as TGTGCCAGCTCACCAAAGGTAGCGGGGCCCTACAATGAGCAGTTCTTC. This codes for CASSPKVAGPYNEQFF.

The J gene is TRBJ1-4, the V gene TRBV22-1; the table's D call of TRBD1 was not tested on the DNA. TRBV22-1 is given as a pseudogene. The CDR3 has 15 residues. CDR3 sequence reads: CPGSAGRGRREKLFF. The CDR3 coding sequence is TGTCCTGGGAGCGCTGGTAGGGGGCGCCGCGAAAAACTGTTTTTT.

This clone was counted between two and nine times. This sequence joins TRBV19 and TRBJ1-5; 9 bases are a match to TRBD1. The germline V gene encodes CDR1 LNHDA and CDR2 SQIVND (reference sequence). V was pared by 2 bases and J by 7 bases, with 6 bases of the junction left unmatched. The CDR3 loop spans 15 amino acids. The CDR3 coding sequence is TGTGCCAGTAGTATATGGGGACAGGGCGAACAGCCCCAGCATTTT. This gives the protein CASSIWGQGEQPQHF.

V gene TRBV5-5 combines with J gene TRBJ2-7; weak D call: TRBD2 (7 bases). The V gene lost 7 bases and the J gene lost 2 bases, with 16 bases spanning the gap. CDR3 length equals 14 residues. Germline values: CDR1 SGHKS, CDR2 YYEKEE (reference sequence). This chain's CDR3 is CASRPKGGAYEQYF. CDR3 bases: TGTGCCAGCCGACCCAAGGGGGGGGCCTACGAGCAGTACTTC.

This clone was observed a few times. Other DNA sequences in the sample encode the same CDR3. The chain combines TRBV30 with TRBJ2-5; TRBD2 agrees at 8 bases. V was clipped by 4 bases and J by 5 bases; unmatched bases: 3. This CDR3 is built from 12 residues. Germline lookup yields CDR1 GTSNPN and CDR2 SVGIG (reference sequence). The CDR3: CAWISGGETQYF. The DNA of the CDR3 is TGTGCCTGGATATCGGGGGGGGAGACCCAGTACTTC.

CDR3 sequence: CASSPRESTQYF. The CDR3 DNA reads TGTGCCAGCAGTCCCCGGGAAAGTACGCAGTATTTT. The genes are TRBV6-2 or TRBV6-3 and TRBJ2-3; TRBD2 might be the D (5 bases). CDR1 and CDR2 from the germline V gene are MNHEY and SVGEGT. The CDR3 runs 12 residues. V lost 5 bases, J lost 8 bases, and 11 bases lay in between.

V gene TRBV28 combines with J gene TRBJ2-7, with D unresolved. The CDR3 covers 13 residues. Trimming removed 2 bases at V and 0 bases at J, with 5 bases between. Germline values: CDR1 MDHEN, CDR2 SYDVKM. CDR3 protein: CASSLESSYEQYF. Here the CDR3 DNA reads TGTGCCAGCAGTTTAGAGAGCTCCTACGAGCAGTACTTC.

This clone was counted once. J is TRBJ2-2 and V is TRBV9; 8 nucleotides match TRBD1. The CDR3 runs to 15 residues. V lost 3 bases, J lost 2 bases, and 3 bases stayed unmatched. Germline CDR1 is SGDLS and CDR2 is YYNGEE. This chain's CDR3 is CASSAQGANTGELFF. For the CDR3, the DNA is TGTGCCAGCAGCGCCCAGGGGGCAAACACCGGGGAGCTGTTTTTT.

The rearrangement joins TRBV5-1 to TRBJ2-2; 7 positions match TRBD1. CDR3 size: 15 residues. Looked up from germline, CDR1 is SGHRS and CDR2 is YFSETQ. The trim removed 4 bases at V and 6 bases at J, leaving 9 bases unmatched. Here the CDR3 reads CASSPTGRGSGELFF. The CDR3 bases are TGCGCCAGCAGCCCCACTGGCAGGGGGTCCGGGGAGCTGTTTTTT.

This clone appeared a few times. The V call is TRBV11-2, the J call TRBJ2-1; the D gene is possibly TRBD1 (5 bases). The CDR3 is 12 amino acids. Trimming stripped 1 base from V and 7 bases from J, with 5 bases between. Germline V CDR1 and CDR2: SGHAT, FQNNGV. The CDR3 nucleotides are TGTGCCAGCAGCTTAGCAGGGAATGAGCAGTTCTTC. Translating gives CASSLAGNEQFF.

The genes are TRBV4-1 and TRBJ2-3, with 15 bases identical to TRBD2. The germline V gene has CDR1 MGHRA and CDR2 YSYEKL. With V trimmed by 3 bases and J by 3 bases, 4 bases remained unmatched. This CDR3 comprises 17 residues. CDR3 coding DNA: TGCGCCAGCAGCCAGACCGGGACTAGCGGGGGGACAGATACGCAGTATTTT. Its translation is CASSQTGTSGGTDTQYF.

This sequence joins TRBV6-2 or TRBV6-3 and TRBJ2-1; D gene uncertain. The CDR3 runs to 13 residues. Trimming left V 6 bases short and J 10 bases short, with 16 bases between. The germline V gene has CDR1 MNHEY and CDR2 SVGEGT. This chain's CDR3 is CASSRLIINEQFF. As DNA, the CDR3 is TGTGCCAGCAGCCGACTTATAATTAACGAGCAGTTCTTC.

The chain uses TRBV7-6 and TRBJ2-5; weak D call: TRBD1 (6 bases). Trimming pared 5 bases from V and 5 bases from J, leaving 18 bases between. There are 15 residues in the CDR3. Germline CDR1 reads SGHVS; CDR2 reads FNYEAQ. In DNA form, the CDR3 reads TGTGCCAGCAGCCGTACCACAGGGTCCGGGGAGACCCAGTACTTC. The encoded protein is CASSRTTGSGETQYF.

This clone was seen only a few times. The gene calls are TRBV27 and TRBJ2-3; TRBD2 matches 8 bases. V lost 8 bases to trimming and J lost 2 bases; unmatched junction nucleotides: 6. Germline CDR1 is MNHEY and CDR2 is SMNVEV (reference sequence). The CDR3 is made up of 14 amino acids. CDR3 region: CASGLAGITDTQYF. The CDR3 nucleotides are TGTGCCAGCGGGTTAGCGGGGATCACAGATACGCAGTATTTT.

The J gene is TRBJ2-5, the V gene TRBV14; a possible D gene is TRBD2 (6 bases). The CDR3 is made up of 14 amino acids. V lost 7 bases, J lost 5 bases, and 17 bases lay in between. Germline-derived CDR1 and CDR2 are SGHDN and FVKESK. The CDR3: CASTPGGRGETQYF. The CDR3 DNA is TGTGCCAGCACGCCTGGAGGGCGAGGGGAGACCCAGTACTTC.

CDR3 sequence: CASSVDGPPLAGGLTDTQYF. In nucleotides, the CDR3 is TGTGCCAGCAGCGTAGACGGCCCCCCCTTAGCGGGAGGGCTGACAGATACGCAGTATTTT. The rearrangement joins TRBV9 to TRBJ2-3; TRBD2 aligns across 11 bases. The CDR3 extends over 20 amino acids. The ends lost 0 bases at V and 3 bases at J; junction bases unmatched: 15. The germline gives CDR1 SGDLS, CDR2 YYNGEE.

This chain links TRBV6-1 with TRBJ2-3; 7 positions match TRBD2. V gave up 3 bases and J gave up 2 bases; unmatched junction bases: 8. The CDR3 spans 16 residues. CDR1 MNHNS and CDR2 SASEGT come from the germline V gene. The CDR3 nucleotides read TGTGCCAGCAGTGACTGGTGGGGGGGATACACAGATACGCAGTATTTT. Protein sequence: CASSDWWGGYTDTQYF.

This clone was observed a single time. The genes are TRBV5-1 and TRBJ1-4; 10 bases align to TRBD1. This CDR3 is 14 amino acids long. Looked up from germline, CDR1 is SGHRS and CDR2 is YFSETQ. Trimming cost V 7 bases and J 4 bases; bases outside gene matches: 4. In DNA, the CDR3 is TGCGCCAGCTCCTGGACAGGGGGTAATGAAAAACTGTTTTTT. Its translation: CASSWTGGNEKLFF.

CDR3 sequence reads: CASSYWTGGTGELFF. CDR3 DNA: TGTGCCAGCAGCTACTGGACAGGGGGGACCGGGGAGCTGTTTTTT. This chain joins TRBV11-2 and TRBJ2-2, with TRBD1 identical over 10 bases. With 4 bases clipped from V and 5 bases from J, the junction kept 4 bases outside the gene matches. The CDR3 extends over 15 amino acids. Germline loops: CDR1 SGHAT, CDR2 FQNNGV.

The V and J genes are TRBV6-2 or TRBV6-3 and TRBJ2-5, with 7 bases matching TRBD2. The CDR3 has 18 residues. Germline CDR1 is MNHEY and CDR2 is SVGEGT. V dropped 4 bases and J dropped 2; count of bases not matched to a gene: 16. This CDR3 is CASSSPPWTRNEQETQYF. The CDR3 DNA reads TGTGCCAGCAGTTCTCCCCCATGGACTAGGAATGAGCAAGAGACCCAGTACTTC.